One and the same sample provided the 19 T cell receptor beta chains below, sequenced in a study of blood T cell repertoires in COVID-19. TCRdb keeps only in-frame clones here, not all; method: immunoSEQ multiplex PCR. In the table there are 100,000 to 150,000 clones, around 63% of which are singletons. Input material: peripheral blood. All receptors derive from a woman aged 65 to 85 with acute or convalescent COVID-19.

The J gene is TRBJ1-3, the V gene TRBV5-4; D is unresolved. The germline V gene has CDR1 SGHNT and CDR2 YYREEE (reference sequence). Trimming took off 0 bases at V and 0 bases at J, with 10 bases between the two ends. The CDR3 runs to 16 residues. CDR3 region: CASSLVGGLSGNTIYF. CDR3 DNA: TGTGCCAGCAGCTTGGTCGGAGGCCTCTCTGGAAACACCATATATTTT.

This chain joins TRBV18 and TRBJ2-7; weak D call: TRBD1 (6 bases). The CDR3 length is 15 residues. Between the trimmed V and J ends, which lost 2 bases and 2 bases, there was a span of 13 bases. Germline CDR1 is KGHSH and CDR2 is LQKENI. CDR3 in DNA: TGTGCCAGCTCACCAGGGGCAGGGGCCACCTACGAGCAGTACTTC. Protein: CASSPGAGATYEQYF. Full variable domain (rest looked up from reference TRBV18 and TRBJ2-7): NAGVMQNPRHLVRRRGQEARLRCSPMKGHSHVYWYRQLPEEGLKFMVYLQKENIIDESGMPKERFSAEFPKEGPSILRIQQVVRGDSAAYFCASSPGAGATYEQYFGPGTRLTVT.

The rearrangement joins TRBV18 to TRBJ2-2; D is undetermined. This CDR3 comprises 12 residues. V was cut by 6 bases and J by 1 base, with 3 bases left in between. Germline loops: CDR1 KGHSH, CDR2 LQKENI. The CDR3 DNA reads TGTGCCAGCTCCAGGAACACCGGGGAGCTGTTTTTT. Protein product: CASSRNTGELFF.

The rearrangement links TRBV9 to TRBJ2-1; 13 bases match TRBD2. J lost 5 bases, V lost 4 bases, and 6 bases had no gene match. The CDR3 is made up of 16 amino acids. Germline-derived CDR1 and CDR2 are SGDLS and YYNGEE. CDR3 region: CASSKGTSGTNNEQFF. The CDR3 DNA follows: TGTGCCAGCAGCAAAGGGACTAGCGGGACCAACAATGAGCAGTTCTTC. The full variable domain, rest sourced from reference TRBV9 and TRBJ2-1, is DSGVTQTPKHLITATGQRVTLRCSPRSGDLSVYWYQQSLDQGLQFLIQYYNGEERAKGNILERFSAQQFPDLHSELNLSSLELGDSALYFCASSKGTSGTNNEQFFGPGTRLTVL.

This sequence joins TRBV7-9 and TRBJ1-1, with a possible D match to TRBD1 (5 bases). V shed 3 bases and J shed 6 bases, with 17 bases lying between them. CDR3 length equals 15 residues. Germline values: CDR1 SEHNR, CDR2 FQNEAQ (reference sequence). DNA of the CDR3: TGTGCCAGCAGCTTTGACGCAGGGCGGTGGGCTGAAGCTTTCTTT. Its protein is CASSFDAGRWAEAFF.

The gene calls are TRBV14 and TRBJ2-1; 9 nucleotides match TRBD2. This CDR3 is 15 amino acids long. Germline V gives CDR1 SGHDN, CDR2 FVKESK. V shed 1 base and J 8 bases; nucleotides not matched to a gene: 6. CDR3 sequence: CASSQAAGGPYEQFF. In DNA form, the CDR3 reads TGTGCCAGCAGCCAAGCCGCGGGAGGGCCCTATGAGCAGTTCTTC. Supplemented by reference TRBV14 and TRBJ2-1, the full variable domain reads EAGVTQFPSHSVIEKGQTVTLRCDPISGHDNLYWYRRVMGKEIKFLLHFVKESKQDESGMPNNRFLAERTGGTYSTLKVQPAELEDSGVYFCASSQAAGGPYEQFFGPGTRLTVL.

The chain joins TRBV24-1 to TRBJ2-4; maybe TRBD2 (6 bases). Trimming pared 2 bases from V and 4 bases from J, leaving 14 bases between. Germline CDR1 and CDR2: KGHDR and SFDVKD. This CDR3 has 16 residues. For the CDR3, the DNA is TGTGCCACCAGTGATTCCCGCGGGACTGGGAAAAACATTCAGTACTTC. Translated, it gives CATSDSRGTGKNIQYF.

The table lists this clone with a few counts. The J gene is TRBJ1-4, the V gene TRBV2, with D maybe TRBD1 (5 bases). This CDR3 has 15 residues. Per germline, CDR1 SNHLY and CDR2 FYNNEI. Trimming pared 6 bases from V and 3 bases from J, leaving 14 bases between. The CDR3 DNA sequence: TGTGCCAGCAGATTGGGACCGGGAGCTAATGAAAAACTGTTTTTT. Amino acid sequence: CASRLGPGANEKLFF.

The genes are TRBV30 and TRBJ2-2, with 8 bases matching TRBD2. The CDR3 sequence is 16 residues long. Trimming took 0 bases from V and 7 from J; bases not matched to a gene: 10. Germline loops: CDR1 GTSNPN, CDR2 SVGIG (reference sequence). The CDR3 sequence is CAWSVLGLERFGELFF. The CDR3 nucleotides are TGTGCCTGGAGTGTACTGGGACTAGAAAGATTCGGGGAGCTGTTTTTT.

This sequence joins TRBV7-2 and TRBJ2-2, with TRBD2 identical over 8 bases. The CDR3 is 14 residues long. CDR1 SGHTA and CDR2 FQGNSA come from the germline V gene. Trimming removed 5 bases from V and 7 bases from J; junction bases left unmatched: 6. CDR3 amino acids: CASSPAGAGGELFF. The CDR3 DNA follows: TGTGCCAGCAGCCCAGCGGGGGCGGGCGGGGAGCTGTTTTTT. Full variable domain (missing parts from reference TRBV7-2 and TRBJ2-2): GAGVSQSPSNKVTEKGKDVELRCDPISGHTALYWYRQSLGQGLEFLIYFQGNSAPDKSGLPSDRFSAERTGGSVSTLTIQRTQQEDSAVYLCASSPAGAGGELFFGEGSRLTVL.

This CDR3 reads CASSRGLDYNEQFF. The CDR3 DNA reads TGCGCCAGCAGCCGGGGACTCGATTACAATGAGCAGTTCTTC. The V gene is TRBV4-3, the J gene TRBJ2-1, with TRBD2 as a possible D gene (6 bases). Germline assignment: CDR1 LGHNA and CDR2 YSLEER. Trimming removed 4 bases from V and 4 bases from J, with 11 bases in between. The CDR3 is 14 residues long.

The rearrangement uses TRBV4-1 and TRBJ1-1; 8 nucleotides match TRBD1. CDR3 length: 16 amino acids. Germline loops: CDR1 MGHRA, CDR2 YSYEKL. J gave up 1 base and V 1 base, and 5 bases lay outside the gene matches. This CDR3 is CASSQGGQGKNTEAFF. CDR3 in DNA: TGCGCCAGCAGCCAAGGCGGACAGGGTAAGAACACTGAAGCTTTCTTT.

The sample holds a few counts of this clone. The chain has TRBV29-1 and TRBJ1-1; no reliable D call. Germline V gene sequence: CDR1 SQVTM, CDR2 ANQGSEA. V lost 5 bases to trimming and J lost 6 bases, with 7 bases between them. The CDR3 has 10 residues. CDR3 sequence: CSVRVAEAFF. CDR3 DNA: TGCAGCGTTCGAGTGGCTGAAGCTTTCTTT.

The chain carries TRBV7-8 and TRBJ2-5, with 8 nucleotides matching TRBD2. V gave up 5 bases and J gave up 2 bases; unmatched junction bases: 7. The CDR3 runs to 15 residues. The germline CDR1 and CDR2 sequences are SGHVS and FQNEAQ. CDR3 nucleotide sequence: TGTGCCAGCAGCAGGGCGGGGGGAATACAAGAGACCCAGTACTTC. As protein: CASSRAGGIQETQYF.

The V gene is TRBV30, the J gene TRBJ2-7; TRBD1 agrees at 8 bases. Trimming cost V 0 bases and J 3 bases; bases outside gene matches: 4. The CDR3 consists of 14 residues. CDR1 and CDR2 (germline): GTSNPN, SVGIG (reference sequence). The CDR3 protein is CAWSVSGGGYEQYF. CDR3 sequence (DNA): TGTGCCTGGAGTGTATCAGGGGGCGGCTACGAGCAGTACTTC.

The J gene is TRBJ2-1, the V gene TRBV7-2, with unresolved D. Trimming pared 8 bases from V and 0 bases from J, leaving 8 bases between. CDR3 length: 13 amino acids. Per the germline V gene, CDR1 is SGHTA and CDR2 is FQGNSA. CDR3 sequence reads: CASAPSSYNEQFF. The CDR3 nucleotides are TGTGCCAGCGCTCCCAGCTCCTACAATGAGCAGTTCTTC. Full variable domain (remainder filled in from reference TRBV7-2 and TRBJ2-1): GAGVSQSPSNKVTEKGKDVELRCDPISGHTALYWYRQSLGQGLEFLIYFQGNSAPDKSGLPSDRFSAERTGGSVSTLTIQRTQQEDSAVYLCASAPSSYNEQFFGPGTRLTVL.

The chain joins TRBV5-4 to TRBJ2-1, with 12 bases matching TRBD2. After removal of 7 bases from V and 2 bases from J, the junction contained 10 bases not matched to a gene. CDR1 is SGHNT and CDR2 is YYREEE in the germline V gene (reference sequence). This CDR3 is built from 17 residues. The CDR3 protein is CASRPSGGVITYNEQFF. As DNA, the CDR3 is TGTGCCAGCCGTCCTAGCGGGGGGGTTATAACCTACAATGAGCAGTTCTTC.

Only a few counts were recorded for this clone. The J gene is TRBJ2-7, the V gene TRBV29-1; TRBD2 aligns across 11 bases. Per the germline V gene, CDR1 is SQVTM and CDR2 is ANQGSEA. Trimming took 5 bases from V and 3 from J; bases not matched to a gene: 3. This CDR3 is built from 13 residues. The CDR3 sequence is CSVSGTSGYEQYF. CDR3 in DNA: TGCAGCGTTTCCGGGACTAGCGGCTACGAGCAGTACTTC.

The CDR3 is CAWRSPVRVKETQYF. Here the CDR3 DNA reads TGTGCCTGGAGGAGCCCGGTCAGGGTAAAGGAGACCCAGTACTTC. This sequence joins TRBV30 and TRBJ2-5; perhaps TRBD1 as D (5 bases). CDR1 and CDR2 (germline): GTSNPN, SVGIG (reference sequence). The CDR3 sequence is 15 residues long. Trimming cost V 3 bases and J 5 bases, with 19 bases left between them.